This is a list of T cell receptor beta chains from one sample in a study of cytomegalovirus exposure and HLA in healthy donors. This table comes from immunoSEQ multiplex PCR, and its TCRdb copy is limited to in-frame clones, with some not included. This sample carries under 200,000 clones, roughly 80% of them seen once, and the ten largest clones take around 0.38%. Sequences were obtained from PBMCs. Every receptor here comes from a male donor in good health and CMV-seropositive. CDR3s include the opening cysteine and the closing phenylalanine or tryptophan.

>15|TRBJ2-6|TRBV29-1
CSVATDSSGANVLTF
>12|TRBJ1-1|TRBV19
CASRRGQAEAFF
>16|TRBJ2-5|TRBV11-3
CASSQGWKASQETQYF
>12|TRBJ1-2|TRBV28
CASTRGNYGYTF
>12|TRBJ2-5|TRBV30
CAWSVQQETQYF
>16|TRBJ2-1|TRBV4-3
CASSQDPPDRYNEQFF
>15|TRBJ1-2|TRBV18
CASSPSTGSNYGYTF
>14|TRBJ2-5|TRBV19
CASSIGGQQETQYF
>15|TRBJ1-2|TRBV2
CASSESGGAFYGYTF
>18|TRBJ2-6|TRBV7-6
CASSLEEQGSSGANVLTF
>14|TRBJ2-7|TRBV19
CASTPGGQTYEQYF
>17|TRBJ2-1|TRBV4-2
CASSNQGQGKPYNEQFF
>15|TRBJ2-2|TRBV2
CASSPDSVSTGELFF
>12|TRBJ1-1|TRBV19
CASSIGEQEAFF
>14|TRBJ2-2|TRBV4-3
CASSQVWATGELFF
>15|TRBJ1-6|TRBV6-5
CASRKTGTWRSPLHF
>16|TRBJ1-3|TRBV7-9
CASSSRTTSGINTIYF
>16|TRBJ2-6|TRBV30
CAWSVKRSSGANVLTF
>15|NA|TRBV7-3
CASSLAGGHTYEQYF
>14|TRBJ1-3|TRBV27
CASATSDRERTIYF
>14|TRBJ1-1|TRBV7-8
CASSLVAGNTEAFF
>16|TRBJ2-5|TRBV10-3
CAISGGGRLSGETQYF
>14|TRBJ2-7|TRBV6-1
CASSVLAEAYEQYF
>15|TRBJ1-2|TRBV6-5
CASSYSGQGGYGYTF
>15|TRBJ1-1|TRBV5-1
CASSLTGTGGTEAFF
>15|TRBJ2-3|TRBV11-2
CASSLASGWVDTQYF
>13|TRBJ2-2|TRBV5-4
CASSLAGVRELFF
>15|TRBJ2-2|TRBV30
CAWSAGTSRTGELFF
>17|TRBJ2-1|TRBV9
CASSVGSSGGLYNEQFF
>14|NA|TRBV25-1
CASREQGNSYEQYF
>14|TRBJ2-7|TRBV6-5
CASSSSGNGIEQYF
>13|TRBJ2-1|TRBV2
CASSSGRAGEQFF
>14|TRBJ1-5|TRBV10-1
CASSEAGSNQPQHF
>14|TRBJ2-7|TRBV5-8
CASSPGGGSYEQYF
>15|TRBJ1-6|TRBV27
CASSLSGTVNSPLHF
>16|TRBJ2-1|TRBV5-4
CASSLVFGLAVNEQFF
>16|TRBJ2-5|TRBV6-6
CASSYSTGTGKETQYF
>14|TRBJ1-2|TRBV6-5
CASSAVGGNYGHTF
>16|TRBJ2-2|TRBV9
CASSVTGSGGTGELFF
>14|TRBJ1-5|TRBV18
CASSLEQGVQPQHF
>15|TRBJ1-5|TRBV4-3
CASSLGAGGNQPQHF
>17|TRBJ1-1|TRBV4-3
CASSQEPLAGGGSEAFF
>12|TRBJ1-2|TRBV30
CARQEFNYGYTF
>14|TRBJ1-3|TRBV7-2
CASSFGGAGNTIYF
>15|TRBJ2-6|TRBV27
CASSRSGSGANVLTF
>19|TRBJ2-3|TRBV4-3
CASSSGLAGSSVPPDTQYF
>15|TRBJ2-7|TRBV15
CATSTRQGGPYEQYF
>13|TRBJ2-1|TRBV10-2
CASSELAHNEQFF
>16|TRBJ2-5|TRBV6-1
CASSGLTGSPRETQYF
>13|TRBJ1-1|TRBV28
CASSLGGWAEAFF
>18|TRBJ2-3|TRBV28
CASSLPRTSGSLGDTQYF
>18|TRBJ1-3|TRBV2
CASSESVTSLKTGNTIYF
>13|TRBJ2-7|TRBV6-5
CASNSPAGREQYF